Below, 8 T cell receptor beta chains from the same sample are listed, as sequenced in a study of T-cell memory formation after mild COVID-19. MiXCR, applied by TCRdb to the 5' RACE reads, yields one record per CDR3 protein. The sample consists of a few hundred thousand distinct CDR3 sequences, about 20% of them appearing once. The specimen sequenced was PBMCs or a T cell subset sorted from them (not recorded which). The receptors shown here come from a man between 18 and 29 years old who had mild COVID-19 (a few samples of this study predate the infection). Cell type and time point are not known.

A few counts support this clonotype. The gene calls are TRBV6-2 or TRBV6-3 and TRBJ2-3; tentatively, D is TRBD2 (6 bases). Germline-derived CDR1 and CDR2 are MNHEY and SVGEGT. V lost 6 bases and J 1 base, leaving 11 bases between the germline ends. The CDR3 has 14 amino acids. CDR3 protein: CASRRAGRTDTQYF. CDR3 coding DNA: TGTGCCAGCAGGCGGGCGGGGCGCACAGATACGCAGTATTTT.

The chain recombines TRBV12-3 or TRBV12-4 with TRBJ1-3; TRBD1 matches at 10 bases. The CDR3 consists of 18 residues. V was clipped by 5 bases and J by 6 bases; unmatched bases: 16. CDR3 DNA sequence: TGTGCCAGCAGTCCGACAGGGGGCGCGGGGGATCTGGAAAACACCATATATTTT. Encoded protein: CASSPTGGAGDLENTIYF.

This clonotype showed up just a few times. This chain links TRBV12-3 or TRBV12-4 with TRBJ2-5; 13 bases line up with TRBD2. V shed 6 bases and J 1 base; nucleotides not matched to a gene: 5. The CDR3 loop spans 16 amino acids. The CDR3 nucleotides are TGTGCCAGCAGGCGGACTAGCGGGGGAACCCAAGAGACCCAGTACTTC. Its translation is CASRRTSGGTQETQYF.

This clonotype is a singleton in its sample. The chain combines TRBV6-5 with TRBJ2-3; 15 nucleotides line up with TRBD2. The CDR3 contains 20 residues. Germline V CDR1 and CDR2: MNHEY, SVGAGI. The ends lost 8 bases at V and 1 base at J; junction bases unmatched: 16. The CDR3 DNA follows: TGTGCCAGCGGGATTTACCCTGGACTAGCGGGAGGGCCGGGCACAGATACGCAGTATTTT. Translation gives CASGIYPGLAGGPGTDTQYF.

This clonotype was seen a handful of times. Written as DNA, the CDR3 is TGTGCCAGCAGGCCCCGCGGGAGATCTGGCCCCCAGCATTTT. This sequence encodes CASRPRGRSGPQHF. The V and J genes are TRBV12-3 or TRBV12-4 and TRBJ1-5; D not resolved. Trimming took 6 bases from V and 10 from J, leaving 19 bases between them. This CDR3 comprises 14 residues.

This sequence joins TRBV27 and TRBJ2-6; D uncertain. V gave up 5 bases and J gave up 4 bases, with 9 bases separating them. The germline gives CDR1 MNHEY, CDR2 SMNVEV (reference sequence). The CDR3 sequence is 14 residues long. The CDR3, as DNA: TGTGCCAGCAGTCGGGTTGGGGGGGCCAACGTCCTGACTTTC. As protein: CASSRVGGANVLTF.

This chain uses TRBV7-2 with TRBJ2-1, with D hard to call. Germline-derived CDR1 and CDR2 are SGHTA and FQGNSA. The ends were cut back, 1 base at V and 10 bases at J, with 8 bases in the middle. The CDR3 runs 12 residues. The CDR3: CASSLDPREQFF. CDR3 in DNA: TGTGCCAGCAGCTTAGACCCCCGGGAGCAGTTCTTC.

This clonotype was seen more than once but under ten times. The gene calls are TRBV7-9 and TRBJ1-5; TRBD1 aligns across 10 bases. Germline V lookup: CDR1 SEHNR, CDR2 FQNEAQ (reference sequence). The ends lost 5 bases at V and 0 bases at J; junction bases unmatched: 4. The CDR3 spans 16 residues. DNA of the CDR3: TGTGCCAGCAGCCCGGACAGGGGGGGTAGCAATCAGCCCCAGCATTTT. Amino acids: CASSPDRGGSNQPQHF.